Below are 22 T cell receptor beta chains sequenced from a single sample in a study of blood T cell repertoires in COVID-19. Libraries were prepared by immunoSEQ multiplex PCR; TCRdb keeps only in-frame clonotypes and omits some of them. The sample has around 200,000 clones; about 90% are singletons. The source material was PBMCs or T cells enriched from blood (not recorded which). The receptors were gathered from a man in his thirties or forties who had recovered from COVID-19.

The V gene is TRBV6-5, the J gene TRBJ2-5; D not resolved. The length of the CDR3 is 13 residues. V dropped 4 bases and J dropped 4 bases, with 10 bases sitting between them. CDR1 and CDR2 from the germline V gene are MNHEY and SVGAGI. CDR3 nucleotide sequence: TGTGCCAGCAGTTCTCGGTTCCCAGAGACCCAGTACTTC. Protein product: CASSSRFPETQYF.

V and J are TRBV7-9 and TRBJ1-1; no reliable D call. Per germline, CDR1 SEHNR and CDR2 FQNEAQ (reference sequence). Trimming left V 6 bases short and J 0 bases short, with 8 bases between. The CDR3 covers 13 residues. The CDR3 sequence is CASRAGMNTEAFF. DNA for the CDR3: TGTGCCAGCAGGGCGGGCATGAACACTGAAGCTTTCTTT. Full variable domain (outside the CDR3, taken from reference TRBV7-9 and TRBJ1-1): DTGVSQNPRHKITKRGQNVTFRCDPISEHNRLYWYRQTLGQGPEFLTYFQNEAQLEKSRLLSDRFSAERPKGSFSTLEIQRTEQGDSAMYLCASRAGMNTEAFFGQGTRLTVV.

The gene calls are TRBV5-4 and TRBJ2-7; 10 positions match TRBD2. The trim removed 4 bases at V and 2 bases at J, leaving 6 bases unmatched. Germline CDR1 SGHNT, CDR2 YYREEE (reference sequence). The CDR3 runs 15 residues. CDR3 nucleotide sequence: TGTGCCAGCAGCAACTGGACTAGCGGTACCTACGAGCAGTACTTC. It codes for CASSNWTSGTYEQYF. The whole variable domain, remainder taken from reference TRBV5-4 and TRBJ2-7, is ETGVTQSPTHLIKTRGQQVTLRCSSQSGHNTVSWYQQALGQGPQFIFQYYREEENGRGNFPPRFSGLQFPNYSSELNVNALELDDSALYLCASSNWTSGTYEQYFGPGTRLTVT.

This clone came up once. V usage is TRBV9 and J usage is TRBJ2-1; TRBD2 matches at 10 bases. V lost 4 bases and J lost 10; bases outside the gene matches: 11. The CDR3 contains 15 residues. CDR1 and CDR2 (germline): SGDLS, YYNGEE. Written as DNA, the CDR3 is TGTGCCAGCAGCCCCCGCCCAGGACTAGCGGAGGAGCAGTTCTTC. The encoded protein is CASSPRPGLAEEQFF.

This chain links TRBV15 with TRBJ2-7, with 8 bases identical to TRBD2. The germline gives CDR1 LNHNV, CDR2 YYDKDF (reference sequence). J was trimmed by 3 bases and V by 1 base; bases with no gene match: 11. The CDR3 contains 17 residues. The CDR3 nucleotides are TGTGCCACCAGCAGAGGCCCGGTGGGGGGGACTAGCTACGAGCAGTACTTC. It is translated as CATSRGPVGGTSYEQYF.

This clone was observed once. This chain's CDR3 is CASSQRGGVNKNIQYF. DNA of the CDR3: TGTGCCAGCAGCCAAAGGGGAGGGGTTAACAAAAACATTCAGTACTTC. The chain links TRBV3-1 (or the pseudogene TRBV3-2) to TRBJ2-4, with 7 bases aligning to TRBD2. The ends lost 2 bases at V and 3 bases at J; junction bases unmatched: 7. CDR1 is LGHDT, CDR2 YNNKEL, per germline (reference sequence). The CDR3 extends over 16 amino acids.

The chain recombines TRBV11-2 with TRBJ2-5, with 8 bases aligning to TRBD2. The V gene's germline CDR1 is SGHAT and CDR2 FQNNGV. The V gene end was trimmed by 5 bases and the J gene end by 2 bases; junction bases not matched to a gene: 16. The CDR3 is 18 amino acids. As DNA, the CDR3 is TGTGCCAGCAGCGTAGGAATGGGACTAGATCACCCGCAAGAGACCCAGTACTTC. Its protein product is CASSVGMGLDHPQETQYF.

The chain is built from TRBV4-3 and TRBJ2-1; D possibly corresponds to TRBD1 (5 bases). The CDR3 is made up of 17 amino acids. From germline, CDR1 is LGHNA and CDR2 YSLEER. Trimming pared 0 bases from V and 5 bases from J, leaving 17 bases between. The CDR3 loop reads CASSQDGQGSENNEQFF. The DNA of the CDR3 is TGCGCCAGCAGCCAAGATGGTCAGGGTTCCGAAAACAATGAGCAGTTCTTC.

The chain recombines TRBV7-2 with TRBJ2-3, with D perhaps matching TRBD2 (5 bases). Trimming cost V 4 bases and J 5 bases, with 16 bases left between them. There are 15 residues in the CDR3. Germline CDR1 and CDR2: SGHTA and FQGNSA. This CDR3 is CASSSGLPPGDTQYF. CDR3 sequence (DNA): TGTGCCAGCAGCTCCGGACTGCCGCCGGGAGATACGCAGTATTTT.

The V gene is TRBV15, the J gene TRBJ2-3; 14 nucleotides line up with TRBD2. The CDR3 consists of 17 residues. Germline CDR1 is LNHNV and CDR2 is YYDKDF (reference sequence). The J segment lost 2 bases and the V segment lost 5 bases, leaving 6 bases of the junction unmatched. The CDR3 region has the DNA TGTGCCACCAGCGCAAGACTAGCGGGAGGGTTCACAGATACGCAGTATTTT. It specifies CATSARLAGGFTDTQYF.

Only one count was recorded for this clone. V is TRBV4-3 and J is TRBJ1-2, with TRBD1 matching 7 bases. Per the germline V gene, CDR1 is LGHNA and CDR2 is YSLEER. J gave up 2 bases and V 3 bases, and 9 bases lay outside the gene matches. The length of the CDR3 is 16 residues. The CDR3 region is CASSQVADRENYGYTF. The CDR3 region has the DNA TGCGCCAGCAGCCAGGTTGCTGACAGGGAGAACTATGGCTACACCTTC.

The rearrangement links TRBV7-8 to TRBJ1-3; no clear D gene. Germline CDR1 is SGHVS and CDR2 is FQNEAQ. Trimming shortened V by 1 base and J by 0 bases, and 10 bases separated the two germline ends. CDR3 length: 16 amino acids. The CDR3 sequence: CASSLVPEYSGNTIYF. The DNA of the CDR3 is TGTGCCAGCAGCTTAGTCCCAGAATACTCTGGAAACACCATATATTTT.

The J gene is TRBJ1-3, the V gene TRBV10-3; TRBD1 aligns across 10 bases. V dropped 0 bases and J dropped 0; count of bases not matched to a gene: 11. The CDR3 extends over 20 amino acids. From germline, CDR1 is ENHRY and CDR2 SYGVKD. The CDR3 DNA sequence: TGTGCCATCAGTGAGTCAAGGTGGGGGACAGGGGTCAACTCTGGAAACACCATATATTTT. Translated, it gives CAISESRWGTGVNSGNTIYF.

The CDR3: CASSQTIASGYTF. The CDR3 DNA sequence: TGTGCCAGCAGCCAAACAATAGCATCTGGCTACACCTTC. The chain carries TRBV4-2 and TRBJ1-2, with D unclear. The CDR3 runs to 13 residues. CDR1 is LGHNA, CDR2 YNFKEQ, per germline. V was shortened by 2 bases and J by 7 bases, with 11 bases between the two germline ends.

This clone was counted a single time. The chain combines TRBV7-2 with TRBJ2-1; 9 bases map to TRBD1. Germline V gene sequence: CDR1 SGHTA, CDR2 FQGNSA. V lost 5 bases, J lost 8 bases, and 10 bases stayed unmatched. The CDR3 spans 15 residues. CDR3 in amino acids: CASSQPGQGFDEQFF. In DNA, the CDR3 is TGTGCCAGCAGCCAACCGGGACAGGGCTTCGATGAGCAGTTCTTC.

In this sample, this clone turned up a few times. The V and J genes are TRBV12-5 and TRBJ2-1, with TRBD2 matching over 7 bases. Trimming cost V 0 bases and J 4 bases; bases outside gene matches: 6. This CDR3 has 16 residues. The germline V gene has CDR1 LGHNT and CDR2 FRNRAP. The CDR3: CASGLVNEGGYNEQFF. DNA for the CDR3: TGTGCTAGTGGTTTGGTAAACGAGGGAGGGTACAATGAGCAGTTCTTC.

The J gene is TRBJ1-2, the V gene TRBV5-1; 7 bases align to TRBD1. With 0 bases clipped from V and 6 bases from J, the junction kept 2 bases outside the gene matches. Germline assignment: CDR1 SGHRS and CDR2 YFSETQ. The CDR3 covers 13 residues. In nucleotides, the CDR3 is TGCGCCAGCAGCTTGGATGGACAGGATGGCTACACCTTC. Its protein product is CASSLDGQDGYTF.

This chain links TRBV11-2 with TRBJ2-7; TRBD1 aligns across 7 bases. The length of the CDR3 is 13 residues. V shed 4 bases, J shed 3 bases, and the junction held 3 bases outside the gene matches. Germline V gene lookup returns CDR1 SGHAT and CDR2 FQNNGV. In DNA form, the CDR3 reads TGTGCCAGCAGCTACGGGACAGACTACGAGCAGTACTTC. It translates to CASSYGTDYEQYF.

This clone appeared a single time. CDR3 sequence (DNA): TGCGCCAGCAGCCACGGGACAGGGGGTTATTATGGCTACACCTTC. Protein product: CASSHGTGGYYGYTF. V usage is TRBV5-1 and J usage is TRBJ1-2; 11 nucleotides agree with TRBD1. V dropped 4 bases and J dropped 5; count of bases not matched to a gene: 7. This CDR3 is built from 15 residues. Germline values: CDR1 SGHRS, CDR2 YFSETQ.

The rearrangement links TRBV4-1 to TRBJ2-5; 9 bases align to TRBD2. CDR3 length: 15 residues. The V segment lost 4 bases and the J segment 5 bases; nucleotides outside the gene matches: 8. Germline lookup yields CDR1 MGHRA and CDR2 YSYEKL. The CDR3 sequence is CASSLTGTSPETQYF. CDR3 DNA: TGCGCCAGCAGCCTGACTGGGACTAGCCCTGAGACCCAGTACTTC.

CDR3 sequence (DNA): TGTGCCAGTAGTATCGAGGGAGCAGGTGGTACTGAAGCTTTCTTT. Translating gives CASSIEGAGGTEAFF. This chain joins TRBV19 and TRBJ1-1; no reliable D call. Trimming shortened V by 3 bases and J by 5 bases, and 16 bases separated the two germline ends. CDR1 and CDR2 (germline): LNHDA, SQIVND (reference sequence). The CDR3 contains 15 residues.

The chain is built from TRBV18 and TRBJ1-2, with TRBD1 as a possible D gene (5 bases). The V gene's germline CDR1 is KGHSH and CDR2 LQKENI. The CDR3 totals 15 residues. The ends were cut back, 4 bases at V and 4 bases at J, with 16 bases in the middle. As DNA, the CDR3 is TGTGCCAGCTCACGGGTTCCTGGAGGGGTCTATGGCTACACCTTC. Translated: CASSRVPGGVYGYTF.